One and the same sample provided the 32 T cell receptor beta chains below, sequenced in a study of T cell changes during pregnancy in multiple sclerosis. TCRdb's copy holds only in-frame clones and misses some; the assay was immunoSEQ multiplex PCR. The table has 40,000 to 55,000 clones, over 80% seen once. Sequences were derived from CD4+ T cells from peripheral blood mononuclear cells, sampled in the third trimester of pregnancy. The receptors stem from a female donor with multiple sclerosis, enrolled in a pregnancy study.

The chain uses TRBV11-3 and TRBJ2-1; the D is unclear. Per germline, CDR1 SGHNT and CDR2 YENEEA. The CDR3 contains 14 residues. V was pared by 1 base and J by 7 bases, with 11 bases between. CDR3 nucleotides: TGTGCCAGCAGCTTAGGAACGGTGGTTAATGAGCAGTTCTTC. Translation gives CASSLGTVVNEQFF. The full variable domain, in which reference TRBV11-3 and TRBJ2-1 provide the parts outside the CDR3, is EAGVVQSPRYKIIEKKQPVAFWCNPISGHNTLYWYLQNLGQGPELLIRYENEEAVDDSQLPKDRFSAERLKGVDSTLKIQPAELGDSAVYLCASSLGTVVNEQFFGPGTRLTVL.

V usage is TRBV7-2 and J usage is TRBJ1-2; D may be TRBD1 (5 bases). The V and J ends lost 3 bases and 2 bases respectively, with 10 bases between them. Germline V gene sequence: CDR1 SGHTA, CDR2 FQGNSA. This CDR3 has 14 residues. The CDR3 DNA reads TGTGCCAGCAGCTTGGGGGGTTCAAACTATGGCTACACCTTC. Amino acids: CASSLGGSNYGYTF.

The chain couples TRBV6-1 to TRBJ1-2, with unresolved D. In germline, CDR1 is MNHNS, CDR2 SASEGT. V was pared by 9 bases and J by 7 bases, with 12 bases between. CDR3 length: 11 amino acids. The CDR3 DNA is TGTGCCAGGGGCTCGGTTACTGGCTACACCTTC. This encodes CARGSVTGYTF.

This chain connects TRBV6-1 to TRBJ2-1, with 7 positions matching TRBD2. The germline V gene encodes CDR1 MNHNS and CDR2 SASEGT. Losses at the gene ends were 4 bases for V and 0 bases for J; bases not matched to a gene: 0. This CDR3 has 14 amino acids. The CDR3 nucleotides read TGTGCCAGCAGTGCGGGGGGCTCCTACAATGAGCAGTTCTTC. Translation: CASSAGGSYNEQFF.

The chain joins TRBV20-1 to TRBJ1-2; D might be TRBD1 (5 bases). The CDR3 sequence is 11 residues long. Germline lookup yields CDR1 DFQATT and CDR2 SNEGSKA (reference sequence). Trimming took 3 bases from V and 8 from J, leaving 10 bases between them. This chain's CDR3 is CSARYRGGYTF. The CDR3 nucleotides are TGCAGTGCTAGGTATAGGGGCGGCTACACCTTC.

The CDR3 spells CASSKPPAGERGNYGYTF. In DNA, the CDR3 is TGTGCCAGCAGCAAACCCCCGGCAGGGGAACGCGGTAACTATGGCTACACCTTC. The V gene is TRBV21-1, the J gene TRBJ1-2; the D call TRBD1 from the table was never checked on the DNA. TRBV21-1 is shown as a pseudogene. This CDR3 spans 18 amino acids.

The chain recombines TRBV19 with TRBJ1-4, with TRBD1 identical over 7 bases. Germline lookup yields CDR1 LNHDA and CDR2 SQIVND (reference sequence). V lost 8 bases to trimming and J lost 10 bases; unmatched junction nucleotides: 10. CDR3 length equals 13 residues. The chain's CDR3 is CASRDSPAGKLFF. CDR3 nucleotides: TGTGCCAGTCGGGACAGCCCGGCGGGAAAACTGTTTTTT.

The chain employs TRBV4-1 and TRBJ1-2; TRBD1 matches 9 bases. V trimming: 5 bases; J trimming: 2 bases; junction bases outside the gene matches: 3. The CDR3 contains 14 residues. CDR1 MGHRA and CDR2 YSYEKL come from the germline V gene. As DNA, the CDR3 is TGCGCCAGCAGCGACGGACAGGGGAACTATGGCTACACCTTC. Its translation: CASSDGQGNYGYTF.

The rearrangement joins TRBV6-6 to TRBJ1-2; D gene unclear. V lost 2 bases and J lost 6, with 7 bases in between. The CDR3 is 12 residues long. CDR1 and CDR2 (germline): MNHNY, SVGAGI (reference sequence). In DNA, the CDR3 is TGTGCCAGCAGTTACCCGGGAGATGGCTACACCTTC. Translation: CASSYPGDGYTF.

V gene TRBV5-1 combines with J gene TRBJ1-1; no definite D call. Trimming removed 5 bases at V and 2 bases at J, with 16 bases between. The CDR3 runs 15 residues. Germline lookup yields CDR1 SGHRS and CDR2 YFSETQ. CDR3: CASRIPGGSNTEAFF. CDR3 coding DNA: TGCGCCAGCAGAATACCGGGCGGGTCAAACACTGAAGCTTTCTTT.

This clone has only one observation. This chain connects TRBV6-5 to TRBJ1-5; D remains ambiguous. The germline V and J ends were trimmed by 4 bases and 0 bases, with 7 bases remaining between them. CDR1 is MNHEY, CDR2 SVGAGI, per germline. CDR3 length equals 14 residues. The CDR3 protein is CASSSRNSNQPQHF. The DNA for the CDR3 is TGTGCCAGCAGTTCGCGGAATAGCAATCAGCCCCAGCATTTT.

This clone has just one count. This rearrangement joins TRBV7-2 to TRBJ1-2; tentative D call: TRBD1 (6 bases). Per the germline V gene, CDR1 is SGHTA and CDR2 is FQGNSA. The CDR3 is 12 residues long. Trimming took off 5 bases at V and 6 bases at J, with 10 bases between the two ends. The CDR3 loop reads CASSARQDGYTF. CDR3 bases: TGTGCCAGCAGCGCCAGACAGGATGGCTACACCTTC.

The chain combines TRBV7-2 with TRBJ1-3; 8 nucleotides align to TRBD1. The CDR3 has 15 amino acids. In germline, CDR1 is SGHTA, CDR2 FQGNSA. Germline trimming cut 6 bases from V and 8 bases from J; bases unmatched to any gene: 12. The CDR3 spells CASSFQGAQGDTIYF. The CDR3 bases are TGTGCCAGCAGTTTTCAGGGGGCCCAGGGGGACACCATATATTTT.

The chain recombines TRBV10-3 with TRBJ1-1; 8 bases line up with TRBD1. Per germline, CDR1 ENHRY and CDR2 SYGVKD. Trimming at V came to 3 bases and at J to 4 bases, leaving 7 bases not matched to a gene. The CDR3 covers 15 residues. The CDR3 sequence: CAISERRQGATEAFF. The CDR3 bases are TGTGCCATCAGTGAAAGACGGCAGGGGGCCACTGAAGCTTTCTTT.

CDR3 loop: CASSRGLAGVADTQYF. Written as DNA, the CDR3 is TGTGCCAGCAGCCGCGGACTAGCGGGGGTGGCAGATACGCAGTATTTT. The chain has TRBV7-2 and TRBJ2-3; TRBD2 aligns across 13 bases. This CDR3 region has 16 residues. The germline gives CDR1 SGHTA, CDR2 FQGNSA. V was clipped by 5 bases and J by 4 bases; unmatched bases: 6.

The chain is built from TRBV5-4 and TRBJ1-1; tentative D call: TRBD1 (5 bases). The CDR3 covers 16 residues. V shed 3 bases and J shed 0 bases, with 15 bases lying between them. Germline values: CDR1 SGHNT, CDR2 YYREEE (reference sequence). CDR3 region: CASSSGGGSMNTEAFF. For the CDR3, the DNA is TGTGCCAGCAGCTCCGGCGGGGGGAGCATGAACACTGAAGCTTTCTTT.

The rearrangement uses TRBV4-1 and TRBJ1-1; D unresolved. The germline CDR1 and CDR2 sequences are MGHRA and YSYEKL. Between the trimmed V and J ends, which lost 2 bases and 1 base, there was a span of 11 bases. This CDR3 has 15 residues. CDR3 residues: CASSQSPGRNTEAFF. The CDR3 DNA is TGCGCCAGCAGCCAATCCCCAGGCAGGAACACTGAAGCTTTCTTT.

The rearrangement uses TRBV6-6 and TRBJ2-7; 7 bases align to TRBD2. There are 13 residues in the CDR3. Germline V gene lookup returns CDR1 MNHNY and CDR2 SVGAGI (reference sequence). Trimming took 7 bases from V and 2 from J; bases not matched to a gene: 5. This CDR3 is CASTSGLAYEQYF. The CDR3, as DNA: TGTGCCAGCACGTCCGGACTAGCCTACGAGCAGTACTTC.

The chain combines TRBV4-1 with TRBJ1-2; 8 bases are a match to TRBD1. With V trimmed by 6 bases and J by 2 bases, 11 bases remained unmatched. Germline loops: CDR1 MGHRA, CDR2 YSYEKL. The CDR3 length is 16 residues. DNA of the CDR3: TGCGCCAGCAGTTCCAGCTCAGGGGGCTCGAACTATGGCTACACCTTC. Translated, it gives CASSSSSGGSNYGYTF.

V gene TRBV7-3 combines with J gene TRBJ1-2; D is unclear. Trimming removed 0 bases from V and 8 bases from J, with 13 bases in between. Per germline, CDR1 SGHTA and CDR2 FQGTGA. CDR3 length: 14 amino acids. The CDR3 bases are TGTGCCAGCAGCTTAACGGCGGAGGTCGAGGGCTACACCTTC. It translates to CASSLTAEVEGYTF.

V and J are TRBV6-5 and TRBJ2-1; 7 bases are a match to TRBD1. This CDR3 spans 14 amino acids. From germline, CDR1 is MNHEY and CDR2 SVGAGI. Losses at the gene ends were 6 bases for V and 9 bases for J; bases not matched to a gene: 11. In DNA form, the CDR3 reads TGTGCCAGCAGATCGACAGGGTTTTATGGTGAGCAGTTCTTC. It encodes CASRSTGFYGEQFF.

The chain joins TRBV2 to TRBJ2-7; 10 bases fit TRBD1. V trimming: 5 bases; J trimming: 3 bases; junction bases outside the gene matches: 16. This CDR3 has 18 residues. The V gene's germline CDR1 is SNHLY and CDR2 FYNNEI. The CDR3 coding sequence is TGTGCCAGCAGTACCCCGCTCGGACAGGGGGGAAACTACTACGAGCAGTACTTC. This gives the protein CASSTPLGQGGNYYEQYF.

The chain is built from TRBV2 and TRBJ1-4; TRBD1 matches at 8 bases. Trimming at V came to 6 bases and at J to 3 bases, leaving 9 bases not matched to a gene. From germline, CDR1 is SNHLY and CDR2 FYNNEI. The CDR3 runs to 16 residues. The CDR3 is CASRRTGLGANEKLFF. The CDR3, as DNA: TGTGCCAGCAGGCGGACAGGGCTTGGAGCTAATGAAAAACTGTTTTTT.

V is TRBV7-7 and J is TRBJ2-2, with unresolved D. The V gene lost 4 bases and the J gene lost 5 bases, with 8 bases spanning the gap. The length of the CDR3 is 13 residues. Germline-derived CDR1 and CDR2 are SSHAT and FNYEAQ (reference sequence). For the CDR3, the DNA is TGTGCCAGCAGCTCAGTGGAGACCGGGGAGCTGTTTTTT. Translated: CASSSVETGELFF.

This clone has a single count. This sequence joins TRBV7-2 and TRBJ2-2, with 7 bases matching TRBD2. With V trimmed by 2 bases and J by 0 bases, 3 bases remained unmatched. The CDR3 spans 16 residues. Per the germline V gene, CDR1 is SGHTA and CDR2 is FQGNSA. The CDR3 spells CASSLLAGANTGELFF. CDR3 coding DNA: TGTGCCAGCAGCTTATTAGCGGGCGCGAACACCGGGGAGCTGTTTTTT.

J is TRBJ2-7 and V is TRBV5-4, with 9 nucleotides matching TRBD1. Unmatched junction bases numbered 8, after V lost 2 bases and J lost 5 bases. The CDR3 consists of 15 residues. Germline V gene data show CDR1 as SGHNT and CDR2 as YYREEE (reference sequence). The CDR3 spells CASSFRGQGYDEQYF. The CDR3 nucleotides read TGTGCCAGCAGCTTTCGAGGACAGGGGTACGACGAGCAGTACTTC. Together with reference TRBV5-4 and TRBJ2-7, the CDR3 gives the full variable domain: ETGVTQSPTHLIKTRGQQVTLRCSSQSGHNTVSWYQQALGQGPQFIFQYYREEENGRGNFPPRFSGLQFPNYSSELNVNALELDDSALYLCASSFRGQGYDEQYFGPGTRLTVT.

The chain combines TRBV23-1 with TRBJ1-6; D is unresolved. TRBV23-1 is an open reading frame whose function is uncertain. V dropped 0 bases and J dropped 10 bases, with 4 bases sitting between them. The CDR3 extends over 12 amino acids. CDR3: CASSQSKSPLHF. The CDR3 bases are TGCGCCAGCAGTCAATCTAAATCACCCCTCCACTTT.

The V call is TRBV7-2, the J call TRBJ2-1; 8 bases are shared with TRBD2. CDR3 size: 15 residues. Trimming removed 7 bases from V and 7 bases from J; junction bases left unmatched: 12. Per the germline V gene, CDR1 is SGHTA and CDR2 is FQGNSA. CDR3 in DNA: TGTGCCAGCACCCCGGGAGGGGGGGCCTTAAATGAGCAGTTCTTC. It yields the protein CASTPGGGALNEQFF.

The count of this clone is one. The chain has TRBV18 and TRBJ2-3; TRBD2 aligns across 9 bases. CDR1 and CDR2 from the germline V gene are KGHSH and LQKENI. CDR3 size: 15 residues. V shed 5 bases, J shed 3 bases, and the junction held 6 bases outside the gene matches. The CDR3 sequence is CASSTDLAGTDTQYF. The DNA for the CDR3 is TGTGCCAGCTCAACCGATCTAGCGGGGACAGATACGCAGTATTTT.

This clone was observed once. The rearrangement joins TRBV27 to TRBJ1-2; TRBD1 might be the D (5 bases). This CDR3 is built from 14 residues. The germline V gene encodes CDR1 MNHEY and CDR2 SMNVEV (reference sequence). V lost 7 bases, J lost 2 bases, and 14 bases lay in between. In DNA form, the CDR3 reads TGTGCCAGCACCTACTTAGGGGCCAACTATGGCTACACCTTC. Its translation: CASTYLGANYGYTF.

The V gene is TRBV27, the J gene TRBJ1-1; 8 bases are shared with TRBD1. There are 14 residues in the CDR3. CDR1 and CDR2 from the germline V gene are MNHEY and SMNVEV (reference sequence). With V trimmed by 3 bases and J by 7 bases, 7 bases remained unmatched. CDR3 DNA sequence: TGTGCCAGCAGTTTGGACAGGGTGAGAGGTGAAGCTTTCTTT. Its protein product is CASSLDRVRGEAFF.

J is TRBJ2-1 and V is TRBV6-5; 11 bases fit TRBD1. V shed 2 bases and J 7 bases; nucleotides not matched to a gene: 4. Germline V gene lookup returns CDR1 MNHEY and CDR2 SVGAGI. The CDR3 spans 15 residues. CDR3 nucleotide sequence: TGTGCCAGCAGTTACCTAGGACAGGGGGCAAATGAGCAGTTCTTC. Its translation: CASSYLGQGANEQFF.